Each of the 21 T cell receptor beta chains below was sequenced from the same sample in a study of blood T cell repertoires in COVID-19. Generated by immunoSEQ multiplex PCR, the TCRdb table keeps only in-frame clones and is missing some. The repertoire holds 100,000 or so clones, with about 85% as singletons. The specimen was peripheral blood. The source of these receptors is a human donor in a cohort sampled during active COVID-19.

The gene calls are TRBV28 and TRBJ1-2, with D possibly TRBD1 on 6 matching bases. The CDR3 is 13 amino acids. CDR1 and CDR2 from the germline V gene are MDHEN and SYDVKM. V dropped 6 bases and J dropped 2 bases, with 10 bases sitting between them. The CDR3 DNA reads TGTGCCAGCAGATCCGGGACAAACTATGGCTACACCTTC. Protein: CASRSGTNYGYTF.

This sequence joins TRBV21-1 and TRBJ1-3; the table gives TRBD1 as D, unverified against the DNA. TRBV21-1 is recorded as a pseudogene. This CDR3 has 18 amino acids. This CDR3 reads CASSNRQGDYFSGNTIYF. DNA of the CDR3: TGTGCCAGCAGCAACCGACAGGGGGACTACTTCTCTGGAAACACCATATATTTT.

The rearrangement uses TRBV7-9 and TRBJ2-5; D perhaps matches TRBD2 (7 bases). Germline loops: CDR1 SEHNR, CDR2 FQNEAQ (reference sequence). The CDR3 spans 16 residues. V shed 6 bases and J shed 4 bases, with 21 bases lying between them. CDR3: CASSLGGGGALETQYF. Written as DNA, the CDR3 is TGTGCCAGCAGTTTGGGCGGCGGGGGCGCATTAGAGACCCAGTACTTC.

This clone was counted only a few times. V usage is TRBV2 and J usage is TRBJ2-3, with TRBD2 as a possible D gene (7 bases). From germline, CDR1 is SNHLY and CDR2 FYNNEI. This CDR3 is built from 15 residues. Trimming took off 9 bases at V and 2 bases at J, with 18 bases between the two ends. CDR3 coding DNA: TGTGCCAGAACGACAGGACGGGAGGCCACAGATACGCAGTATTTT. Protein product: CARTTGREATDTQYF.

Regarding this clone: Within the sample, other DNA sequences also encode this same CDR3. The chain recombines TRBV28 with TRBJ1-2; D is uncertain. The CDR3 has 12 residues. The V gene lost 2 bases and the J gene lost 8 bases, with 9 bases spanning the gap. Germline V gene lookup returns CDR1 MDHEN and CDR2 SYDVKM. CDR3 in DNA: TGTGCCAGCAGTTTAATCGGGTACGGCTACACCTTC. Translation gives CASSLIGYGYTF.

This chain connects TRBV11-2 to TRBJ2-1; 13 bases are a match to TRBD2. This CDR3 comprises 17 residues. The V and J ends lost 3 bases and 2 bases, in that order; junction bases with no gene match: 4. The germline V gene has CDR1 SGHAT and CDR2 FQNNGV. The CDR3 coding sequence is TGTGCCAGCAGCTTCTTACTAGCGGGAGGGGCCTACAATGAGCAGTTCTTC. This encodes CASSFLLAGGAYNEQFF.

The rearrangement joins TRBV5-1 to TRBJ2-5; 8 nucleotides align to TRBD1. This CDR3 spans 14 amino acids. The V gene's germline CDR1 is SGHRS and CDR2 YFSETQ. With V trimmed by 5 bases and J by 2 bases, 5 bases remained unmatched. The CDR3 DNA reads as TGCGCCAGCAGTAGGGACAGGCCTCAAGAGACCCAGTACTTC. It encodes CASSRDRPQETQYF. Complete variable domain (other parts from reference TRBV5-1 and TRBJ2-5): KAGVTQTPRYLIKTRGQQVTLSCSPISGHRSVSWYQQTPGQGLQFLFEYFSETQRNKGNFPGRFSGRQFSNSRSEMNVSTLELGDSALYLCASSRDRPQETQYFGPGTRLLVL.

V gene TRBV7-2 combines with J gene TRBJ1-2; D is possibly TRBD1 (6 bases). The ends were cut back, 1 base at V and 3 bases at J, with 9 bases in the middle. This CDR3 has 14 residues. Germline CDR1 SGHTA, CDR2 FQGNSA. The CDR3 loop is CASSLGAGDYGYTF. DNA for the CDR3: TGTGCCAGCAGCTTAGGGGCAGGGGACTATGGCTACACCTTC.

Concerning this clone: Germline is not matched at one junction end, which may reflect a read error. The V call is TRBV7-8, the J call TRBJ2-1; 7 nucleotides line up with TRBD2. Germline values: CDR1 SGHVS, CDR2 FQNEAQ. The CDR3 spans 12 residues. CDR3 sequence (DNA): TGTGCCAGCAGCGAGTACCGGGACTATCACGTCTTC. Its translation: CASSEYRDYHVF.

This clone was found once. This rearrangement joins TRBV3-1 (or the pseudogene TRBV3-2) to TRBJ2-1; 7 bases match TRBD2. The CDR3 has 14 residues. Germline trimming cut 3 bases from V and 11 bases from J; bases unmatched to any gene: 10. Germline assignment: CDR1 LGHDT and CDR2 YNNKEL (reference sequence). Here the CDR3 DNA reads TGTGCCAGCAGCCACGGGCGACTAGCTCAAAAGCAGTTCTTC. Translating it yields CASSHGRLAQKQFF.

The gene calls are TRBV10-3 and TRBJ1-1, with 12 bases identical to TRBD1. The germline V gene encodes CDR1 ENHRY and CDR2 SYGVKD. The V and J ends lost 3 bases and 1 base, in that order; junction bases with no gene match: 3. The CDR3 has 16 residues. As DNA, the CDR3 is TGTGCCATCAGTGATGGGACAGGGGGCTCGAACACTGAAGCTTTCTTT. This gives the protein CAISDGTGGSNTEAFF.

About this clone itself: The sample holds other DNA sequences that translate to the same CDR3. This chain connects TRBV27 to TRBJ2-2; 7 bases are shared with TRBD1. CDR1 and CDR2 from the germline V gene are MNHEY and SMNVEV (reference sequence). V gave up 2 bases and J gave up 2 bases; unmatched junction bases: 2. The CDR3 runs 15 residues. The CDR3 loop is CASSLGTVNTGELFF. The CDR3 DNA follows: TGTGCCAGCAGTTTAGGGACAGTAAACACCGGGGAGCTGTTTTTT.

The rearrangement joins TRBV3-1 (or the pseudogene TRBV3-2) to TRBJ2-1; D uncertain. The CDR3 extends over 14 amino acids. Germline CDR1 LGHDT, CDR2 YNNKEL (reference sequence). V dropped 1 base and J dropped 9 bases, with 13 bases sitting between them. The CDR3 region has the DNA TGTGCCAGCAGCCAAGTCGACGGAGTTTTTGAGCAGTTCTTC. Amino acids: CASSQVDGVFEQFF.

The chain couples TRBV19 to TRBJ2-1, with 8 positions matching TRBD1. The CDR3 sequence is 15 residues long. V dropped 7 bases and J dropped 2; count of bases not matched to a gene: 7. Germline CDR1 and CDR2: LNHDA and SQIVND (reference sequence). DNA for the CDR3: TGTGCCAGTACCTGGACAGGGCCAACCTACAATGAGCAGTTCTTC. It translates to CASTWTGPTYNEQFF.

J is TRBJ2-7 and V is TRBV7-6; D is possibly TRBD1 (6 bases). V dropped 5 bases and J dropped 2 bases, with 22 bases sitting between them. CDR1 and CDR2 from the germline V gene are SGHVS and FNYEAQ. The CDR3 sequence is 17 residues long. The CDR3 reads CASSTNPRTGIPYEQYF. The CDR3 DNA sequence: TGTGCCAGCAGCACGAACCCCCGAACAGGGATCCCCTACGAGCAGTACTTC.

The genes are TRBV5-4 and TRBJ2-6, with D tentatively TRBD2 (6 bases). Germline values: CDR1 SGHNT, CDR2 YYREEE (reference sequence). V lost 10 bases to trimming and J lost 3 bases, with 14 bases between them. The CDR3 extends over 14 amino acids. CDR3 sequence (DNA): TGTGCCTCGCTGAGGAGGGATGGGGCCAACGTCCTGACTTTC. Protein sequence: CASLRRDGANVLTF.

In this sample, this clone turned up once. This chain links TRBV6-5 with TRBJ2-1; the D is unclear. Germline lookup yields CDR1 MNHEY and CDR2 SVGAGI. Between the trimmed V and J ends, which lost 6 bases and 9 bases, there was a span of 12 bases. This CDR3 comprises 12 residues. CDR3: CASRPPGREQFF. DNA of the CDR3: TGTGCCAGCAGGCCCCCCGGTCGTGAGCAGTTCTTC.

The chain links TRBV7-2 to TRBJ2-1; tentative D call: TRBD1 (5 bases). CDR1 and CDR2 (germline): SGHTA, FQGNSA. CDR3 length: 16 amino acids. Trimming cost V 3 bases and J 0 bases, with 12 bases left between them. CDR3 protein: CASSLTVLYSYNEQFF. Here the CDR3 DNA reads TGTGCCAGCAGCTTGACAGTACTTTACTCCTACAATGAGCAGTTCTTC.

V is TRBV9 and J is TRBJ2-7; TRBD2 matches 11 bases. With 0 bases clipped from V and 6 bases from J, the junction kept 5 bases outside the gene matches. CDR3 length equals 15 residues. Germline V gene data show CDR1 as SGDLS and CDR2 as YYNGEE. The DNA of the CDR3 is TGTGCCAGCAGCGTAGGAACTAGCGGGGGTGGCGAGCAGTACTTC. Translated, it gives CASSVGTSGGGEQYF.

J is TRBJ2-5 and V is TRBV29-1; 7 bases agree with TRBD1. CDR3 length: 13 amino acids. With 7 bases clipped from V and 5 bases from J, the junction kept 10 bases outside the gene matches. From germline, CDR1 is SQVTM and CDR2 ANQGSEA. The CDR3 reads CSATGTVLETQYF. The CDR3 DNA follows: TGCAGCGCTACCGGGACAGTCTTGGAGACCCAGTACTTC.

The CDR3 protein is CASSSRASGGEQYF. CDR3 nucleotide sequence: TGTGCCAGCAGTTCCAGGGCATCAGGGGGAGAGCAGTACTTC. This sequence joins TRBV6-6 and TRBJ2-7; 7 nucleotides match TRBD1. Germline assignment: CDR1 MNHNY and CDR2 SVGAGI (reference sequence). This CDR3 comprises 14 residues. V shed 4 bases, J shed 7 bases, and the junction held 10 bases outside the gene matches.